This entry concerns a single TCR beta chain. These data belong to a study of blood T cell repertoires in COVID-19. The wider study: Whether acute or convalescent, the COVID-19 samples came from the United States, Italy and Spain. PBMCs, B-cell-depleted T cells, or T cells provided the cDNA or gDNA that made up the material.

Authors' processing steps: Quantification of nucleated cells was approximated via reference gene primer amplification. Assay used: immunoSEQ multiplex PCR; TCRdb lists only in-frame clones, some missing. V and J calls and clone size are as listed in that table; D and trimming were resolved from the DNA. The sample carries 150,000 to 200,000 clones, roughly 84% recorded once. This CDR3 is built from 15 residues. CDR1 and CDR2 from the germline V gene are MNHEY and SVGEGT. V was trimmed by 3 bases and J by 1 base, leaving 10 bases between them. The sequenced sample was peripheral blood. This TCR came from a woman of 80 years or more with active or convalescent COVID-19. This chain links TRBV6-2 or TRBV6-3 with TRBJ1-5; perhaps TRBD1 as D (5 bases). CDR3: CASSYRGASNQPQHF. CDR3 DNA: TGTGCCAGCAGTTATCGCGGGGCCAGCAATCAGCCCCAGCATTTT.